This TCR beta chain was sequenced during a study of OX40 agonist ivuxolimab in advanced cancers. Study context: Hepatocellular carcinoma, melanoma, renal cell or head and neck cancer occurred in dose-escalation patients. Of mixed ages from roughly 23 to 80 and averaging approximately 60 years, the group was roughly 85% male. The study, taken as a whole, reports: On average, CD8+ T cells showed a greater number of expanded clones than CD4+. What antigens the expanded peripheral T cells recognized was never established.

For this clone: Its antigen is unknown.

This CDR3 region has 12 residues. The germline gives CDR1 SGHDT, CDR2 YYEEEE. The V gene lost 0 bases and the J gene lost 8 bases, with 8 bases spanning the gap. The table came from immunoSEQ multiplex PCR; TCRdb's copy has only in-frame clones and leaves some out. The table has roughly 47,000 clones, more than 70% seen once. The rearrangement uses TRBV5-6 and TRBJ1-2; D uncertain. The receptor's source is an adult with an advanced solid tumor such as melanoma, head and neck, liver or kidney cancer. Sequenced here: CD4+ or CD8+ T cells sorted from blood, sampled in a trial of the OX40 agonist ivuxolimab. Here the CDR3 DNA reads TGTGCCAGCAGCTTGGGGCAGGAGGGCTACACCTTC. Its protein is CASSLGQEGYTF. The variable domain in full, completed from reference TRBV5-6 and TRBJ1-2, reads DAGVTQSPTHLIKTRGQQVTLRCSPKSGHDTVSWYQQALGQGPQFIFQYYEEEERQRGNFPDRFSGHQFPNYSSELNVNALLLGDSALYLCASSLGQEGYTFGSGTRLTVV.